Below are 3 T cell receptor beta chains sequenced from a single sample in a study of OX40 agonist ivuxolimab in advanced cancers. Method: immunoSEQ multiplex PCR; TCRdb's copy keeps in-frame clones and lacks some. The sample lists about 11,000 clones; around four fifths were seen once. The sequencing used CD4+ or CD8+ T cells sorted from blood, collected in a trial of the OX40 agonist ivuxolimab. The receptors here all came from an adult with an advanced solid tumor such as melanoma, head and neck, liver or kidney cancer.

The table lists this clone with a few counts. This sequence joins TRBV7-6 and TRBJ1-2; D ambiguous. Per the germline V gene, CDR1 is SGHVS and CDR2 is FNYEAQ. The V end lost 1 base, the J end lost 2 bases, and 5 bases lay between the germline ends. The CDR3 sequence is 13 residues long. The CDR3 sequence: CASSLVRNYGYTF. The DNA for the CDR3 is TGTGCCAGCAGCTTAGTCCGCAACTATGGCTACACCTTC.

This clone counts as medium-sized. J is TRBJ1-2 and V is TRBV5-1; maybe TRBD1 (5 bases). Germline V gene lookup returns CDR1 SGHRS and CDR2 YFSETQ. CDR3 length: 15 amino acids. The V and J ends lost 0 bases and 0 bases respectively, with 9 bases between them. The CDR3 DNA is TGCGCCAGCAGCTTGGAGTGGGGCTCTAACTATGGCTACACCTTC. It specifies CASSLEWGSNYGYTF.

The chain employs TRBV5-1 and TRBJ2-1; 8 bases line up with TRBD1. Germline CDR1 is SGHRS and CDR2 is YFSETQ. The ends lost 4 bases at V and 12 bases at J; junction bases unmatched: 3. The CDR3 covers 11 residues. The CDR3 DNA follows: TGCGCCAGCAGCCCGGGGACAGGGCAGTTCTTC. Translating it yields CASSPGTGQFF.